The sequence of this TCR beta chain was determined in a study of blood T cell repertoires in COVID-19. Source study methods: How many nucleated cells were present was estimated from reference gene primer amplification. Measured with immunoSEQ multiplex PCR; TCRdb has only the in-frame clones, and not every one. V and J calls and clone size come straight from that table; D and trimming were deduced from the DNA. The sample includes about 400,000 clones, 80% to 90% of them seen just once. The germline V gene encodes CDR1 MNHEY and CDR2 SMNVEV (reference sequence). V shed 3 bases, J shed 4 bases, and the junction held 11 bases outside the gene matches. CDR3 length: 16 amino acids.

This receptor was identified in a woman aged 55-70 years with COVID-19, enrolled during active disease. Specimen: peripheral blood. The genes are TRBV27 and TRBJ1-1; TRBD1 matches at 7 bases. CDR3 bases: TGTGCCAGCAGTTTGCTACAGGGGACAATGACCACTGAAGCTTTCTTT. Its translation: CASSLLQGTMTTEAFF.